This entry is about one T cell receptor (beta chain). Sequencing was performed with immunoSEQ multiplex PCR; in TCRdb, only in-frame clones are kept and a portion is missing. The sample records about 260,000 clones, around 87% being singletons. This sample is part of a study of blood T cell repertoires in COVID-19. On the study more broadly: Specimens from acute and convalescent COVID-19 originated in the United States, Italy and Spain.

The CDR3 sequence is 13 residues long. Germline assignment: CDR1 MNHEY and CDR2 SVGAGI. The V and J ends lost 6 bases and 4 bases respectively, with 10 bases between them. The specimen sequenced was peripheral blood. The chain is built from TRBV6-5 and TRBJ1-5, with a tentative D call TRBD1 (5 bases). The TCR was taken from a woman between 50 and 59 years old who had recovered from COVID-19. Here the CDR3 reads CASSLQGNQPQHF. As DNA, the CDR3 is TGTGCCAGCAGCCTTCAGGGAAATCAGCCCCAGCATTTT.